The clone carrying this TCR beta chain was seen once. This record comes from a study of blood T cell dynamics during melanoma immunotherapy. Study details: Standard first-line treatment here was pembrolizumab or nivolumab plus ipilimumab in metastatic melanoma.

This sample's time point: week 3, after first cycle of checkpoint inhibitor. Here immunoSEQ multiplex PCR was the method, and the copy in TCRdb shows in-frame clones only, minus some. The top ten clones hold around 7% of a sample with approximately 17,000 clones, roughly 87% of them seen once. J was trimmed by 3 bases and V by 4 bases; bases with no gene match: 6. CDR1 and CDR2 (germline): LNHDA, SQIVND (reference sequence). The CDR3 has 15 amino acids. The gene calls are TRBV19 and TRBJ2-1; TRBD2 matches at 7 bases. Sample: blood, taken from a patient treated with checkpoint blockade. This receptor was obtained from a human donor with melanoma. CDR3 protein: CASSTGLRRYNEQFF. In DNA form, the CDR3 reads TGTGCCAGTAGTACGGGACTACGACGCTACAATGAGCAGTTCTTC.